This TCR beta chain was found in a study of beta chain features in type 1 diabetes. General study points: Within each of all four CD4+ subsets, Type 1 diabetes patients had TCRB CDR3s that were moderately but significantly shorter.

Every bit of the isolated RNA underwent reverse transcription, so sequencing read expressed TCRB transcripts. Here immunoSEQ multiplex PCR was the method, and the copy in TCRdb shows in-frame clones only, minus some. In the table there are about 15,000 clones, more than 55% of which are singletons. This clone was observed a few times. Its antigen is undetermined. The CDR3 runs 15 residues. V shed 4 bases and J 2 bases; nucleotides not matched to a gene: 7. Germline V CDR1 and CDR2: LNHDA, SQIVND (reference sequence). The chain couples TRBV19 to TRBJ2-5; 7 bases are shared with TRBD1. The receptor was isolated from a woman under 30 with type 1 diabetes. The source material was stem cell memory CD4+ T cells from blood. CDR3: CASSTTGTAQETQYF. CDR3 nucleotides: TGTGCCAGTAGTACTACCGGGACAGCACAAGAGACCCAGTACTTC. The whole variable domain, remainder taken from reference TRBV19 and TRBJ2-5, is DGGITQSPKYLFRKEGQNVTLSCEQNLNHDAMYWYRQDPGQGLRLIYYSQIVNDFQKGDIAEGYSVSREKKESFPLTVTSAQKNPTAFYLCASSTTGTAQETQYFGPGTRLLVL.